This TCR beta chain came from a study of early T cells in non-severe SARS-CoV-2 infection. This clonotype was found many times. MiXCR, applied by TCRdb to the 5' RACE reads, yields one record per CDR3 protein. The repertoire includes roughly 110,000 distinct CDR3 sequences, around 10% of them detected once, and under 9% sits in the top ten. CDR1 and CDR2 from the germline V gene are SGHNT and YYREEE (reference sequence). This CDR3 comprises 15 residues. Trimming at V came to 0 bases and at J to 6 bases, leaving 5 bases not matched to a gene. The sequencing sample was made of whole blood. This TCR was recovered from an adult who was a healthcare worker with PCR-confirmed SARS-CoV-2 infection or an uninfected control (not recorded which). The gene calls are TRBV5-4 and TRBJ2-7; TRBD1 matches 11 bases. Here the CDR3 reads CASSLVGTGGGEQYF. The CDR3 DNA follows: TGTGCCAGCAGCTTGGTAGGGACAGGGGGAGGCGAGCAGTACTTC.